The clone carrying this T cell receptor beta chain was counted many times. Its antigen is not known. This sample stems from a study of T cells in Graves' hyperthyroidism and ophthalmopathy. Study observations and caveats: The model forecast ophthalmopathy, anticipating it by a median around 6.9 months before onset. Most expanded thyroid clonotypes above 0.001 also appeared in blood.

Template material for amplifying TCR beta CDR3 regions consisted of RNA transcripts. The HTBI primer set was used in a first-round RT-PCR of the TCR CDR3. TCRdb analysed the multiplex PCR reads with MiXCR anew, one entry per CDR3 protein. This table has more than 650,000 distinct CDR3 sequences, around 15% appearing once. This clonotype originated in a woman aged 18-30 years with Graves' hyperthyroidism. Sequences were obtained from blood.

CDR3 amino acids: CASSPKGDTEAFF. CDR3 sequence (DNA): TGTGCCAGCTCACCCAAGGGGGACACTGAAGCTTTCTTT. The rearrangement uses TRBV18 and TRBJ1-1; D is perhaps TRBD1 (6 bases). From germline, CDR1 is KGHSH and CDR2 LQKENI. Trimming pared 3 bases from V and 3 bases from J, leaving 8 bases between. CDR3 length: 13 residues.